These 23 T cell receptor beta chains originate from one sample sequenced in a study of T cells after yellow fever vaccination. TCRdb independently ran MiXCR on the 5' RACE reads; one entry per CDR3 protein. The table shows approximately 330,000 distinct CDR3 sequences, with roughly 4.3% occurring only once. This specimen was PBMCs, taken 5 days after the yellow fever booster vaccination. Source of these receptors: a man younger than 30 who received the YFV17D yellow fever vaccine.

This clonotype has a count of ten or more. J is TRBJ2-2 and V is TRBV5-6; D is perhaps TRBD1 (5 bases). CDR3 size: 16 residues. Germline CDR1 and CDR2: SGHDT and YYEEEE. V was clipped by 1 base and J by 2 bases, with 12 bases between them. CDR3 coding DNA: TGTGCCAGCAGCTTGTATAACAGGTTAAACACCGGGGAGCTGTTTTTT. Translated, it gives CASSLYNRLNTGELFF.

This clonotype was detected only a few times. This chain joins TRBV6-2 or TRBV6-3 and TRBJ1-2, with 7 bases fitting TRBD1. The germline V gene encodes CDR1 MNHEY and CDR2 SVGEGT. The CDR3 consists of 14 residues. V shed 6 bases, J shed 7 bases, and the junction held 11 bases outside the gene matches. The CDR3 spells CASSGQAASGGYTF. CDR3 nucleotides: TGTGCCAGCAGCGGACAGGCGGCCTCGGGTGGCTACACCTTC.

This chain uses TRBV28 with TRBJ2-4, with D possibly TRBD2 on 6 matching bases. CDR1 is MDHEN and CDR2 is SYDVKM in the germline V gene. This CDR3 is 14 amino acids long. Trimming pared 7 bases from V and 0 bases from J, leaving 10 bases between. In DNA, the CDR3 is TGTGCCAGCAACCTGGGGGGAGCCAAAAACATTCAGTACTTC. Protein product: CASNLGGAKNIQYF.

Ten or more counts support this clonotype. V usage is TRBV11-1 and J usage is TRBJ2-3; 9 bases line up with TRBD1. The CDR3 runs 14 residues. J was trimmed by 3 bases and V by 6 bases; bases with no gene match: 4. CDR1 is SGHAT and CDR2 is FQDESV in the germline V gene (reference sequence). The CDR3 bases are TGTGCCAGCAGTGGGGACAGGGCGACAGATACGCAGTATTTT. It yields the protein CASSGDRATDTQYF.

The gene calls are TRBV21-1 and TRBJ2-7; the tabulated D call, TRBD1, remains unverified against the DNA. TRBV21-1 is noted as a pseudogene. This CDR3 has 15 residues. CDR3: CASSKAQGQPYEQYV. The CDR3 DNA sequence: TGTGCCAGCAGCAAAGCGCAGGGACAGCCCTACGAGCAGTACGTC.

V is TRBV5-1 and J is TRBJ1-1; tentatively, D is TRBD1 (6 bases). Germline V lookup: CDR1 SGHRS, CDR2 YFSETQ. This CDR3 comprises 16 residues. V gave up 5 bases and J gave up 2 bases, with 19 bases separating them. The CDR3 coding sequence is TGCGCCAGCAGTTATACCCCGACAGGCGGTAACACTGAAGCTTTCTTT. This sequence encodes CASSYTPTGGNTEAFF.

This clonotype occurred many times. The rearrangement uses TRBV6-1 and TRBJ2-7, with 9 nucleotides matching TRBD1. J was trimmed by 7 bases and V by 5 bases; bases with no gene match: 21. Germline CDR1 MNHNS, CDR2 SASEGT. CDR3 length: 18 residues. The CDR3 region has the DNA TGTGCCAGCAGTAAGGCGGGACAGGGAGGGATCATTTCAAGGGAGCAGTACGTC. Encoded protein: CASSKAGQGGIISREQYV.

This clonotype was picked up a small number of times. V is TRBV5-1 and J is TRBJ1-2; 7 bases match TRBD1. The CDR3 has 15 amino acids. Germline CDR1 reads SGHRS; CDR2 reads YFSETQ. The J segment lost 3 bases and the V segment lost 4 bases, leaving 9 bases of the junction unmatched. In DNA, the CDR3 is TGCGCCAGCAGCCCATGGCCTCAGGGGGACTATGGCTACACCTTC. It encodes CASSPWPQGDYGYTF. The entire variable domain, with the rest obtained from reference TRBV5-1 and TRBJ1-2, is as follows: KAGVTQTPRYLIKTRGQQVTLSCSPISGHRSVSWYQQTPGQGLQFLFEYFSETQRNKGNFPGRFSGRQFSNSRSEMNVSTLELGDSALYLCASSPWPQGDYGYTFGSGTRLTVV.

The chain joins TRBV12-3 or TRBV12-4 to TRBJ2-7; 7 nucleotides match TRBD2. V lost 7 bases, J lost 3 bases, and 9 bases stayed unmatched. The CDR3 sequence is 14 residues long. The CDR3, as DNA: TGTGCCAGCACCCTGGGAGGGGCCTTCTACGAGCAGTACTTC. Its translation is CASTLGGAFYEQYF.

This clonotype was recorded a few times. The rearrangement joins TRBV24-1 to TRBJ2-1; tentatively, D is TRBD1 (5 bases). CDR1 is KGHDR and CDR2 is SFDVKD in the germline V gene. The CDR3 sequence is 16 residues long. Trimming pared 3 bases from V and 3 bases from J, leaving 14 bases between. The CDR3 here is CATSDPGAENYNEQFF. CDR3 nucleotide sequence: TGTGCCACCAGTGATCCTGGGGCGGAGAACTACAATGAGCAGTTCTTC.

This clonotype was seen many times. The chain uses TRBV5-1 and TRBJ2-3; tentative D call: TRBD2 (6 bases). From germline, CDR1 is SGHRS and CDR2 YFSETQ. The ends were cut back, 0 bases at V and 6 bases at J, with 14 bases in the middle. The CDR3 covers 15 residues. The DNA for the CDR3 is TGCGCCAGCAGCTTGGTTTCCGGGGGACGGGATACGCAGTATTTT. The encoded protein is CASSLVSGGRDTQYF.

This clonotype turned up a few times. The V call is TRBV7-2, the J call TRBJ2-2; 10 nucleotides align to TRBD2. J was trimmed by 7 bases and V by 6 bases; bases with no gene match: 5. Germline CDR1 is SGHTA and CDR2 is FQGNSA. The CDR3 covers 14 residues. DNA for the CDR3: TGTGCCAGCAGGCCTAGCGGGGGTCACGGGGAGCTGTTTTTT. Amino acids: CASRPSGGHGELFF.

A few counts support this clonotype. The V gene is TRBV6-6, the J gene TRBJ1-6; 7 nucleotides match TRBD1. V was clipped by 7 bases and J by 5 bases; unmatched bases: 8. The CDR3 runs 15 residues. Germline CDR1 MNHNY, CDR2 SVGAGI (reference sequence). The CDR3 reads CASILKQGNNSPLHF. The CDR3 DNA is TGTGCCAGCATACTAAAACAGGGGAATAATTCACCCCTCCACTTT.

The chain joins TRBV7-9 to TRBJ2-3; a possible D gene is TRBD2 (5 bases). Germline lookup yields CDR1 SEHNR and CDR2 FQNEAQ (reference sequence). This CDR3 is 13 amino acids long. Trimming left V 8 bases short and J 6 bases short, with 15 bases between. CDR3 coding DNA: TGTGCCAGCTTAATACGGGGAAGGGATACGCAGTATTTT. It encodes CASLIRGRDTQYF.

This clonotype was seen a handful of times. This chain links TRBV4-3 with TRBJ1-6, with a weak D call TRBD1 (5 bases). Germline CDR1 and CDR2: LGHNA and YSLEER. V lost 0 bases to trimming and J lost 10 bases, with 13 bases between them. The CDR3 covers 15 residues. CDR3 sequence reads: CASSQDPGVGSPLHF. Here the CDR3 DNA reads TGCGCCAGCAGCCAAGATCCGGGGGTAGGGTCACCCCTCCACTTT.

This clonotype was recorded many times. The rearrangement uses TRBV4-1 and TRBJ1-2, with a possible D match to TRBD1 (6 bases). The germline V gene has CDR1 MGHRA and CDR2 YSYEKL. Trimming took off 1 base at V and 3 bases at J, with 12 bases between the two ends. The CDR3 is 15 residues long. The CDR3 loop reads CASSQVGTPDYGYTF. For the CDR3, the DNA is TGCGCCAGCAGCCAAGTCGGGACACCCGACTATGGCTACACCTTC.

The chain carries TRBV7-3 and TRBJ2-1; tentative D call: TRBD2 (7 bases). Per germline, CDR1 SGHTA and CDR2 FQGTGA. This CDR3 is built from 16 residues. V lost 1 base to trimming and J lost 6 bases, with 16 bases between them. CDR3 coding DNA: TGTGCCAGCAGCTTAATGGGGGCAGGGAGGGCCAATGAGCAGTTCTTC. Translated: CASSLMGAGRANEQFF.

The table lists this clonotype with many counts. The rearrangement links TRBV19 to TRBJ2-4; 7 bases line up with TRBD2. The CDR3 runs 15 residues. Per the germline V gene, CDR1 is LNHDA and CDR2 is SQIVND (reference sequence). The V segment lost 5 bases and the J segment 5 bases; nucleotides outside the gene matches: 9. The CDR3 region is CASSYPASGQNIQYF. DNA for the CDR3: TGTGCCAGTAGTTACCCTGCTAGCGGTCAAAACATTCAGTACTTC.

The J gene is TRBJ2-7, the V gene TRBV6-2 or TRBV6-3; 9 bases are shared with TRBD1. This CDR3 has 15 amino acids. Germline lookup yields CDR1 MNHEY and CDR2 SVGEGT. The J segment lost 0 bases and the V segment lost 4 bases, leaving 4 bases of the junction unmatched. This CDR3 is CASSSTGGSSYEQYV. In DNA, the CDR3 is TGTGCCAGCAGTTCGACAGGGGGTAGCTCCTACGAGCAGTACGTC.

This clonotype was detected only a few times. CDR3 protein: CASSYAGAEAFF. The DNA of the CDR3 is TGTGCCAGCAGTTACGCAGGGGCAGAAGCTTTCTTT. The chain employs TRBV6-2 or TRBV6-3 and TRBJ1-1; a weak D match, TRBD1 (6 bases). V gave up 2 bases and J gave up 8 bases, with 9 bases separating them. The length of the CDR3 is 12 residues. The germline V gene encodes CDR1 MNHEY and CDR2 SVGEGT.

This clonotype was observed many times. The rearrangement links TRBV7-2 to TRBJ2-3; TRBD2 aligns across 8 bases. V shed 5 bases and J 0 bases; nucleotides not matched to a gene: 7. This CDR3 spans 16 amino acids. Germline V gene lookup returns CDR1 SGHTA and CDR2 FQGNSA. CDR3 nucleotides: TGTGCCAGCAGCCCATTTGGCGGGGGGAGCACAGATACGCAGTATTTT. Protein product: CASSPFGGGSTDTQYF.

The chain is built from TRBV12-3 or TRBV12-4 and TRBJ1-2; D not certain. Trimming removed 5 bases at V and 3 bases at J, with 10 bases between. The CDR3 runs to 13 residues. The CDR3 DNA is TGTGCCAGCAGTCCGCACGGACACTATGGCTACACCTTC. Translating gives CASSPHGHYGYTF.

The chain recombines TRBV19 with TRBJ2-7; tentatively, D is TRBD2 (5 bases). The V gene lost 1 base and the J gene lost 4 bases, with 5 bases spanning the gap. The CDR3 runs to 12 residues. Germline CDR1 and CDR2: LNHDA and SQIVND (reference sequence). This chain's CDR3 is CASSIGEYEQYV. DNA of the CDR3: TGTGCCAGTAGTATAGGGGAGTACGAGCAGTACGTC.